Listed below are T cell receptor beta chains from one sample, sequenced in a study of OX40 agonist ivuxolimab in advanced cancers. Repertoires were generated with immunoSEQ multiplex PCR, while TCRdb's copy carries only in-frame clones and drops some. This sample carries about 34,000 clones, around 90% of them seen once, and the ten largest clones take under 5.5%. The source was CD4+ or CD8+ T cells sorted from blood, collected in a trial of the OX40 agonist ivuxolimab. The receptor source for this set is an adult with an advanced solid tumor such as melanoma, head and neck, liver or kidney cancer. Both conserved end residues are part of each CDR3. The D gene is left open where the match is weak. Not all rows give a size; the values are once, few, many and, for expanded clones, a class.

CDR3 protein: CASSGGGYAYNEQFF
CDR3 DNA: TGTGCCAGCAGCGGGGGAGGGTATGCCTACAATGAGCAGTTCTTC
V gene: TRBV5-4
D gene: TRBD2
clone size: once
J gene: TRBJ2-1

CDR3 protein: CASSSRQGWTGELFF
CDR3 DNA: TGTGCCAGCAGCTCCAGACAGGGTTGGACCGGGGAGCTGTTTTTT
V gene: TRBV6-6
D gene: TRBD1
clone size: -
J gene: TRBJ2-2

CDR3 protein: CASSEATGTANYGYTF
CDR3 DNA: TGTGCCAGCAGTGAAGCCACAGGGACCGCTAACTATGGCTACACCTTC
V gene: TRBV6-1
D gene: -
clone size: -
J gene: TRBJ1-2

CDR3 protein: CAISEQGTIAFF
CDR3 DNA: TGTGCCATCAGCGAGCAGGGAACGATAGCTTTCTTT
V gene: TRBV10-3
D gene: -
clone size: -
J gene: TRBJ1-1

CDR3 protein: CASSNTDSYNEQFF
CDR3 DNA: TGCGCCAGCAGCAACACGGACAGTTACAATGAGCAGTTCTTC
V gene: TRBV10-2
D gene: -
clone size: -
J gene: TRBJ2-1

CDR3 protein: CASSIPRDNLYQETQYF
CDR3 DNA: TGTGCCAGCAGCATCCCCCGGGACAACTTGTACCAAGAGACCCAGTACTTC
V gene: TRBV9
D gene: -
clone size: -
J gene: TRBJ2-5

CDR3 protein: CASSLQPGFDETQYF
CDR3 DNA: TGTGCCAGCAGCCTCCAGCCCGGGTTTGATGAGACCCAGTACTTC
V gene: TRBV7-8
D gene: -
clone size: once
J gene: TRBJ2-5

CDR3 protein: CASSPGQGINGYTF
CDR3 DNA: TGTGCCAGCAGCCCGGGACAGGGAATAAATGGCTACACCTTC
V gene: TRBV5-4
D gene: TRBD1
clone size: -
J gene: TRBJ1-2

CDR3 protein: CASRPTNYGYTF
CDR3 DNA: TGTGCCAGCCGCCCGACTAACTATGGCTACACCTTC
V gene: TRBV28
D gene: -
clone size: -
J gene: TRBJ1-2

CDR3 protein: CASSQTGLGADTQYF
CDR3 DNA: TGTGCCAGCAGTCAGACAGGGCTGGGCGCAGATACGCAGTATTTT
V gene: TRBV28
D gene: TRBD1
clone size: -
J gene: TRBJ2-3

CDR3 protein: CASSPRDRETEQYF
CDR3 DNA: TGTGCCAGTAGCCCTAGGGACAGGGAAACCGAGCAGTACTTC
V gene: TRBV19
D gene: TRBD1
clone size: -
J gene: TRBJ2-7

CDR3 protein: CASSQKGIPNEKLFF
CDR3 DNA: TGTGCCAGCAGCCAAAAGGGTATTCCTAATGAAAAACTGTTTTTT
V gene: TRBV7-8
D gene: -
clone size: -
J gene: TRBJ1-4

CDR3 protein: CASSQVYYEQYF
CDR3 DNA: TGTGCCAGCAGCCAAGTATACTACGAGCAGTACTTC
V gene: TRBV14
D gene: -
clone size: -
J gene: TRBJ2-7

CDR3 protein: CASSFTGRYEQYF
CDR3 DNA: TGTGCCAGCAGCTTTACAGGGCGCTACGAGCAGTACTTC
V gene: TRBV5-4
D gene: -
clone size: -
J gene: TRBJ2-7

CDR3 protein: CASSPIDRNYGYTF
CDR3 DNA: TGTGCCAGCAGCCCGATCGACAGGAACTATGGCTACACCTTC
V gene: TRBV5-4
D gene: -
clone size: -
J gene: TRBJ1-2

CDR3 protein: CASSHKGQYLSYEQYF
CDR3 DNA: TGTGCCAGCAGTCACAAGGGACAGTACTTATCCTACGAGCAGTACTTC
V gene: TRBV28
D gene: TRBD1
clone size: -
J gene: TRBJ2-7

CDR3 protein: CASSQGTYEQYF
CDR3 DNA: TGTGCCAGCAGCCAGGGGACCTACGAGCAGTACTTC
V gene: TRBV11-2
D gene: -
clone size: -
J gene: TRBJ2-7

CDR3 protein: CASYPPFDGTFEAFF
CDR3 DNA: TGTGCCAGTTACCCCCCCTTCGACGGAACCTTTGAAGCTTTCTTT
V gene: TRBV19
D gene: -
clone size: few
J gene: TRBJ1-1

CDR3 protein: CASSLTRTAYNSPLHF
CDR3 DNA: TGTGCCAGCAGTTTAACAAGGACAGCCTATAATTCACCCCTCCACTTT
V gene: TRBV28
D gene: -
clone size: -
J gene: TRBJ1-6

CDR3 protein: CASSEGGGLTDTQYF
CDR3 DNA: TGCGCCAGCAGTGAAGGCGGGGGCCTCACAGATACGCAGTATTTT
V gene: TRBV10-1
D gene: -
clone size: once
J gene: TRBJ2-3

CDR3 protein: CAWSVKGGNTIYF
CDR3 DNA: TGTGCCTGGAGTGTGAAAGGTGGAAACACCATATATTTT
V gene: TRBV30
D gene: -
clone size: -
J gene: TRBJ1-3

CDR3 protein: CASSFPPGTGRSPLHF
CDR3 DNA: TGTGCCAGCAGTTTTCCCCCCGGGACAGGGAGATCACCCCTCCACTTT
V gene: TRBV28
D gene: TRBD1
clone size: -
J gene: TRBJ1-6

CDR3 protein: CASSGRGSNTGELFF
CDR3 DNA: TGTGCCAGCAGTGGTAGGGGTTCGAACACCGGGGAGCTGTTTTTT
V gene: TRBV2
D gene: -
clone size: -
J gene: TRBJ2-2

CDR3 protein: CASMDSRGQPQHF
CDR3 DNA: TGTGCCAGTATGGACAGTCGGGGTCAGCCCCAGCATTTT
V gene: TRBV19
D gene: -
clone size: -
J gene: TRBJ1-5

CDR3 protein: CAWSKSSSYNEQFF
CDR3 DNA: TGTGCCTGGAGTAAATCGAGCTCCTACAATGAGCAGTTCTTC
V gene: TRBV30
D gene: -
clone size: -
J gene: TRBJ2-1

CDR3 protein: CASSYSRGPDTGELFF
CDR3 DNA: TGTGCCAGCAGTTACTCGAGAGGGCCCGACACCGGGGAGCTGTTTTTT
V gene: TRBV6-6
D gene: -
clone size: -
J gene: TRBJ2-2

CDR3 protein: CASTPGTSGSTQYF
CDR3 DNA: TGTGCCAGCACCCCTGGGACTAGCGGTAGTACGCAGTATTTT
V gene: TRBV11-1
D gene: TRBD2
clone size: -
J gene: TRBJ2-3

CDR3 protein: CASSGGWGEKLFF
CDR3 DNA: TGTGCCAGCAGTGGGGGTTGGGGTGAAAAACTGTTTTTT
V gene: TRBV28
D gene: -
clone size: -
J gene: TRBJ1-4

CDR3 protein: CASSWSRNEQYF
CDR3 DNA: TGTGCCAGCAGCTGGAGTCGGAACGAGCAGTACTTC
V gene: TRBV11-2
D gene: -
clone size: -
J gene: TRBJ2-7

CDR3 protein: CASSDQQKRSYEQYF
CDR3 DNA: TGTGCCAGCAGTGACCAACAGAAACGCTCCTACGAGCAGTACTTC
V gene: TRBV25-1
D gene: -
clone size: -
J gene: TRBJ2-7

CDR3 protein: CASRAQTYQETQYF
CDR3 DNA: TGTGCCAGCAGAGCCCAAACGTACCAAGAGACCCAGTACTTC
V gene: TRBV2
D gene: -
clone size: -
J gene: TRBJ2-5

CDR3 protein: CASNAVFSYNEQFF
CDR3 DNA: TGCGCCAGCAATGCGGTTTTTTCCTACAATGAGCAGTTCTTC
V gene: TRBV10-2
D gene: -
clone size: -
J gene: TRBJ2-1

CDR3 protein: CASSRPGGEAKNIQYF
CDR3 DNA: TGTGCCAGCAGTCGCCCAGGGGGGGAGGCCAAAAACATTCAGTACTTC
V gene: TRBV28
D gene: -
clone size: -
J gene: TRBJ2-4

CDR3 protein: CASSDLGLAGRPAGELFF
CDR3 DNA: TGTGCCAGCAGTGACCTCGGACTAGCGGGTAGACCGGCCGGGGAGCTGTTTTTT
V gene: TRBV6-1
D gene: TRBD2
clone size: -
J gene: TRBJ2-2

CDR3 protein: CASSHGQGTDTQYF
CDR3 DNA: TGTGCCAGCAGCCACGGACAGGGCACAGATACGCAGTATTTT
V gene: TRBV4-2
D gene: TRBD1
clone size: -
J gene: TRBJ2-3

CDR3 protein: CASSGLLGADTQYF
CDR3 DNA: TGTGCCAGCAGCGGACTACTTGGCGCAGATACGCAGTATTTT
V gene: TRBV9
D gene: -
clone size: -
J gene: TRBJ2-3